Following are 17 T cell receptor beta chains from one sample sequenced in a study of blood T cell repertoires in COVID-19. The table came from immunoSEQ multiplex PCR; TCRdb's copy has only in-frame clones and leaves some out. The sample has about 220,000 clones; 80% to 85% are singletons. The sequenced sample was peripheral blood. Receptors were obtained from a woman aged 60-70 years with acute or convalescent COVID-19.

CDR3 sequence (DNA): TGTGCCTGGAGAGACGGGACTGGAATCACAGATACGCAGTATTTT. Amino acids: CAWRDGTGITDTQYF. The rearrangement links TRBV30 to TRBJ2-3; D perhaps matches TRBD2 (6 bases). V dropped 3 bases and J dropped 2 bases, with 15 bases sitting between them. The germline CDR1 and CDR2 sequences are GTSNPN and SVGIG (reference sequence). The CDR3 has 15 amino acids.

This clone came up a few times. The chain employs TRBV5-1 and TRBJ1-2, with 10 bases identical to TRBD1. Germline values: CDR1 SGHRS, CDR2 YFSETQ. Trimming took 0 bases from V and 8 from J; bases not matched to a gene: 7. This CDR3 comprises 15 residues. CDR3 nucleotide sequence: TGCGCCAGCAGCTTGGACTCCGGGACAGGGGAAGGCTACACCTTC. Translated: CASSLDSGTGEGYTF.

This clone was seen only a few times. This chain uses TRBV5-1 with TRBJ1-2; 12 bases match TRBD1. The length of the CDR3 is 16 residues. The V gene end was trimmed by 3 bases and the J gene end by 3 bases; junction bases not matched to a gene: 6. The germline gives CDR1 SGHRS, CDR2 YFSETQ. CDR3 nucleotide sequence: TGCGCCAGCAGCTCCGCCGGGACAGGGGGCGACTATGGCTACACCTTC. Its protein product is CASSSAGTGGDYGYTF. The full variable domain, rest sourced from reference TRBV5-1 and TRBJ1-2, is KAGVTQTPRYLIKTRGQQVTLSCSPISGHRSVSWYQQTPGQGLQFLFEYFSETQRNKGNFPGRFSGRQFSNSRSEMNVSTLELGDSALYLCASSSAGTGGDYGYTFGSGTRLTVV.

The chain is built from TRBV5-1 and TRBJ2-1; 8 bases are a match to TRBD2. The CDR3 is made up of 15 amino acids. V was pared by 4 bases and J by 4 bases, with 7 bases of the junction left unmatched. From germline, CDR1 is SGHRS and CDR2 YFSETQ. CDR3 in DNA: TGCGCCAGCAGCACCGCGGGGGGCAGTTACAATGAGCAGTTCTTC. Protein: CASSTAGGSYNEQFF.

The chain couples TRBV19 to TRBJ1-5; TRBD1 agrees at 9 bases. With 4 bases clipped from V and 7 bases from J, the junction kept 5 bases outside the gene matches. This CDR3 has 14 amino acids. Looked up from germline, CDR1 is LNHDA and CDR2 is SQIVND (reference sequence). The chain's CDR3 is CASSKGTGKQPQHF. Here the CDR3 DNA reads TGTGCCAGTAGTAAAGGGACAGGGAAACAGCCCCAGCATTTT.

The chain has TRBV5-1 and TRBJ1-2; 7 positions agree with TRBD1. This CDR3 has 14 amino acids. Per the germline V gene, CDR1 is SGHRS and CDR2 is YFSETQ. J gave up 8 bases and V 4 bases, and 11 bases lay outside the gene matches. In DNA form, the CDR3 reads TGCGCCAGCAGCATAGAGACAGGGACGGGCGGCTACACCTTC. Protein sequence: CASSIETGTGGYTF.

The chain recombines TRBV5-1 with TRBJ2-1; maybe TRBD2 (5 bases). This CDR3 contains 16 residues. CDR1 is SGHRS and CDR2 is YFSETQ in the germline V gene. Trimming pared 0 bases from V and 0 bases from J, leaving 10 bases between. This chain's CDR3 is CASSLGPGSSYNEQFF. The CDR3 DNA is TGCGCCAGCAGCTTGGGCCCGGGGTCCTCCTACAATGAGCAGTTCTTC.

This rearrangement joins TRBV2 to TRBJ2-3; possibly TRBD1 for D (5 bases). This CDR3 contains 14 residues. V lost 2 bases to trimming and J lost 4 bases, with 10 bases between them. From germline, CDR1 is SNHLY and CDR2 FYNNEI. The CDR3 region has the DNA TGTGCCAGCAGTGAAAGAGAAGGGGCAGATACGCAGTATTTT. Its translation: CASSEREGADTQYF.

In DNA, the CDR3 is TGTGCCAGCAGCCAAGTGCACGTGGGGAGTGGGATGAACACTGAAGCTTTCTTT. Protein product: CASSQVHVGSGMNTEAFF. V is TRBV4-2 and J is TRBJ1-1; D unresolved. This CDR3 has 18 amino acids. Trimming took 1 base from V and 0 from J, leaving 18 bases between them. CDR1 is LGHNA, CDR2 YNFKEQ, per germline.

The CDR3 bases are TGTGCCAGCAGTTTGTTTACGGTGGGAGATCAGCCCCAGCATTTT. This sequence encodes CASSLFTVGDQPQHF. The chain links TRBV28 to TRBJ1-5; D call uncertain. The CDR3 loop spans 15 amino acids. The germline V gene encodes CDR1 MDHEN and CDR2 SYDVKM. With 3 bases removed from V and 5 bases from J, the gap between germline ends came to 14 bases.

This clone has only one observation. The CDR3 DNA reads TGCAGCGTTGAAGTCGGGTACGAGCAGTACTTC. This gives the protein CSVEVGYEQYF. The chain has TRBV29-1 and TRBJ2-7; D remains ambiguous. The germline V and J ends were trimmed by 1 base and 4 bases, with 5 bases remaining between them. The CDR3 is 11 residues long. CDR1 is SQVTM and CDR2 is ANQGSEA in the germline V gene.

The chain carries TRBV19 and TRBJ1-2; maybe TRBD1 (6 bases). The length of the CDR3 is 15 residues. V lost 6 bases and J lost 4, with 18 bases in between. Germline V lookup: CDR1 LNHDA, CDR2 SQIVND (reference sequence). DNA of the CDR3: TGTGCCAGTAGGAACCGGGACACGGATGGCTATGGCTACACCTTC. Translation gives CASRNRDTDGYGYTF.

The genes are TRBV15 and TRBJ1-5; weak D call: TRBD1 (6 bases). The CDR3 has 16 amino acids. The germline V gene has CDR1 LNHNV and CDR2 YYDKDF (reference sequence). With 0 bases removed from V and 3 bases from J, the gap between germline ends came to 12 bases. The CDR3 is CATSRDRQVPNQPQHF. As DNA, the CDR3 is TGTGCCACCAGCAGAGATAGACAGGTCCCCAATCAGCCCCAGCATTTT.

V usage is TRBV6-1 and J usage is TRBJ2-7; 9 bases match TRBD2. CDR1 and CDR2 from the germline V gene are MNHNS and SASEGT. Trimming cost V 4 bases and J 2 bases; bases outside gene matches: 9. There are 16 residues in the CDR3. CDR3 sequence: CASSASAGGKAYEQYF. The CDR3 DNA follows: TGTGCCAGCAGTGCATCAGCGGGGGGCAAAGCCTACGAGCAGTACTTC.

Regarding this clone: Other DNA sequences from this sample encode an identical CDR3 as well. The V gene is TRBV12-3 or TRBV12-4, the J gene TRBJ1-1; TRBD1 is a possible D gene (6 bases). The CDR3 spans 13 residues. Deletions cut 6 bases from V and 1 base from J, with 9 bases between. CDR3 sequence: CASSGQTNTEAFF. CDR3 in DNA: TGTGCCAGCAGCGGACAGACGAACACTGAAGCTTTCTTT.

The chain joins TRBV10-1 to TRBJ1-1; D remains ambiguous. The CDR3 runs 13 residues. The V gene's germline CDR1 is WNHNN and CDR2 SYGVQD (reference sequence). V was shortened by 5 bases and J by 3 bases, with 10 bases between the two germline ends. The CDR3 loop is CASSHPGDTEAFF. The CDR3 nucleotides read TGCGCCAGCAGTCACCCCGGGGACACTGAAGCTTTCTTT.

This clone appeared once. The chain is built from TRBV5-1 and TRBJ1-1; weak D call: TRBD1 (6 bases). Germline-derived CDR1 and CDR2 are SGHRS and YFSETQ. This CDR3 comprises 15 residues. Trimming left V 3 bases short and J 1 base short, with 13 bases between. The CDR3 DNA sequence: TGCGCCAGCAGCTCTGATCCGGGACAGAACACTGAAGCTTTCTTT. It specifies CASSSDPGQNTEAFF.